A single sample gave rise to the 18 T cell receptor beta chains below, sequenced in a study of metastatic and nonmetastatic thyroid tumors. TCRdb re-processed the PCR reads through MiXCR. The table has about 20,000 clones, nearly 25% seen once. Thyroid surgery was performed in patients who had received no treatment beforehand. Sequenced sample: tumor tissue. The receptors were gathered from a female donor with papillary thyroid cancer or a benign thyroid nodule (not recorded which). Some clones in this sample may be carry-over from other donors' samples.

There are a few counts of this clone. One end of the junction varies from germline; a read error may be responsible. The CDR3 spells CASSGTSVPYNQQFF. For the CDR3, the DNA is TGTGCCAGCAGTGGGACTAGCGTGCCTTACAATCAGCAGTTCTTC. The chain couples TRBV6-1 to TRBJ2-1; TRBD2 aligns across 9 bases. This CDR3 is built from 15 residues. The germline CDR1 and CDR2 sequences are MNHNS and SASEGT.

The chain carries TRBV4-2 and TRBJ2-3; 7 nucleotides align to TRBD1. The CDR3 extends over 16 amino acids. V gave up 5 bases and J gave up 2 bases; unmatched junction bases: 10. In germline, CDR1 is LGHNA, CDR2 YNFKEQ. The CDR3 DNA reads TGTGCCAGCAGCACACGACAGGGAACACACACAGATACGCAGTATTTT. This translates into CASSTRQGTHTDTQYF.

This clone ranks as medium-sized. This chain connects TRBV6-1 to TRBJ2-1; 7 bases map to TRBD2. The length of the CDR3 is 13 residues. Trimming cost V 8 bases and J 7 bases; bases outside gene matches: 8. The V gene's germline CDR1 is MNHNS and CDR2 SASEGT. Written as DNA, the CDR3 is TGTGCCAGCCGGACTAGGCGGGGAAATGAGCAGTTCTTC. As protein: CASRTRRGNEQFF.

The chain employs TRBV29-1 and TRBJ2-7; perhaps TRBD1 as D (6 bases). CDR1 and CDR2 (germline): SQVTM, ANQGSEA. The CDR3 is 12 residues long. Trimming stripped 6 bases from V and 4 bases from J, with 13 bases between. The CDR3 region is CSVGVRGYEQYF. In nucleotides, the CDR3 is TGCAGCGTCGGGGTGAGGGGGTACGAGCAGTACTTC.

In this sample, this clone turned up many times. The CDR3 here is CASSMTGWQPNEKLFF. The CDR3 nucleotides read TGTGCCAGTAGTATGACGGGGTGGCAGCCGAATGAAAAACTGTTTTTT. The V call is TRBV19, the J call TRBJ1-4; D is unclear. The CDR3 totals 16 residues. Deletions cut 3 bases from V and 5 bases from J, with 16 bases between. Germline loops: CDR1 LNHDA, CDR2 SQIVND (reference sequence).

At least ten counts were recorded for this clone. This chain joins TRBV7-2 and TRBJ2-1; 10 positions agree with TRBD1. The CDR3 has 16 amino acids. V lost 5 bases, J lost 8 bases, and 12 bases stayed unmatched. Germline values: CDR1 SGHTA, CDR2 FQGNSA. The CDR3 DNA is TGTGCCAGCAGCCCTGCCTGGGGACAGGGGCGACATGAGCAGTTCTTC. Its protein product is CASSPAWGQGRHEQFF. The entire variable domain, with the rest obtained from reference TRBV7-2 and TRBJ2-1, is as follows: GAGVSQSPSNKVTEKGKDVELRCDPISGHTALYWYRQSLGQGLEFLIYFQGNSAPDKSGLPSDRFSAERTGGSVSTLTIQRTQQEDSAVYLCASSPAWGQGRHEQFFGPGTRLTVL.

The chain employs TRBV18 and TRBJ2-1; unclear D gene. V lost 0 bases to trimming and J lost 10 bases, with 13 bases between them. The CDR3 has 14 amino acids. Germline V gene data show CDR1 as KGHSH and CDR2 as LQKENI. The CDR3 DNA reads as TGTGCCAGCTCACCACCACAGTGCACTGGGGAGCAGTTCTTC. Its translation is CASSPPQCTGEQFF.

The CDR3 spells CASSLDYYNEQFF. CDR3 nucleotides: TGTGCCAGCAGCTTGGATTACTACAATGAGCAGTTCTTC. This chain uses TRBV7-8 with TRBJ2-1; D unclear. Trimming removed 3 bases from V and 3 bases from J, with 6 bases in between. This CDR3 comprises 13 residues. CDR1 is SGHVS, CDR2 FQNEAQ, per germline.

This clone occurred many times. J is TRBJ2-3 and V is TRBV3-1; TRBD2 matches at 9 bases. The J segment lost 1 base and the V segment lost 2 bases, leaving 4 bases of the junction unmatched. This CDR3 contains 16 residues. The germline gives CDR1 LGHDT, CDR2 YNNKEL (reference sequence). The chain's CDR3 is CASSQLAGAGTDTQYF. In DNA, the CDR3 is TGTGCCAGCAGCCAATTAGCGGGAGCGGGCACAGATACGCAGTATTTT.

This clone was seen repeatedly, ten times or more. The chain couples TRBV29-1 to TRBJ2-3; maybe TRBD1 (6 bases). Trimming stripped 6 bases from V and 1 base from J, with 14 bases between. Germline assignment: CDR1 SQVTM and CDR2 ANQGSEA. The CDR3 contains 14 residues. DNA for the CDR3: TGCAGCGTCGGGGCCTCAGGGGGCACAGATACGCAGTATTTT. This sequence encodes CSVGASGGTDTQYF.

This clone appeared many times. This rearrangement joins TRBV6-1 to TRBJ2-3, with D unclear. The germline CDR1 and CDR2 sequences are MNHNS and SASEGT. The V gene lost 7 bases and the J gene lost 4 bases, with 12 bases spanning the gap. The CDR3 contains 13 residues. The CDR3 here is CASKVFGADTQYF. The DNA for the CDR3 is TGTGCCAGCAAGGTGTTCGGCGCAGATACGCAGTATTTT.

This clone was recorded at least ten times. The J gene is TRBJ2-7, the V gene TRBV5-1; D perhaps matches TRBD1 (5 bases). Germline V gene lookup returns CDR1 SGHRS and CDR2 YFSETQ. V lost 2 bases, J lost 5 bases, and 14 bases lay in between. The CDR3 covers 14 residues. The CDR3 region is CASSLLPRVHEQYF. Here the CDR3 DNA reads TGCGCCAGCAGCTTACTACCCAGGGTGCACGAGCAGTACTTC.

This clone has ten or more counts. The chain combines TRBV6-4 with TRBJ2-3; D not resolved. Between the trimmed V and J ends, which lost 6 bases and 2 bases, there was a span of 9 bases. CDR3 length equals 13 residues. Germline V gene sequence: CDR1 MRHNA, CDR2 SNTAGT. The CDR3: CASRGGNTDTQYF. As DNA, the CDR3 is TGTGCCAGCAGGGGCGGCAACACAGATACGCAGTATTTT.

Regarding this clone: The missing conserved phenylalanine or tryptophan at the end of this CDR3 makes a read error likely. The chain employs TRBV20-1 and TRBJ2-4; either TRBD1 or TRBD2 may supply D (5 bases each). V shed 1 base and J shed 0 bases, with 10 bases lying between them. The germline V gene has CDR1 DFQATT and CDR2 SNEGSKA (reference sequence). The CDR3 runs to 15 residues. The CDR3: CSARGDGEAKNIQYL. The CDR3 DNA follows: TGCAGTGCTAGAGGGGACGGAGAAGCCAAAAACATTCAGTACCTC.

This clone was seen a few times. At one end, the junction sequence differs from germline, possibly due to a read error. The chain joins TRBV6-1 to TRBJ2-7; a weak D match, TRBD2 (6 bases). This CDR3 has 13 residues. Germline lookup yields CDR1 MNHNS and CDR2 SASEGT. The CDR3 DNA reads as TGTGCCAGCAGGCTGGAGGGTTCCTACGATCAGTACTTC. This gives the protein CASRLEGSYDQYF.

This clone was detected many times. Other nucleotide sequences in the sample specify the same CDR3. The chain has TRBV7-9 and TRBJ2-7; D is possibly TRBD1 or TRBD2 (5 bases each). Trimming removed 1 base at V and 6 bases at J, with 10 bases between. Germline V CDR1 and CDR2: SEHNR, FQNEAQ (reference sequence). This CDR3 is built from 13 residues. The CDR3 sequence is CASSLGGRPEQYF. The CDR3 nucleotides read TGTGCCAGCAGCTTAGGGGGACGGCCCGAGCAGTACTTC.

This clone has at least ten counts. A much larger clone is a single base away; this may be a read error. The same CDR3 also results from other DNA sequences found in this sample. J is TRBJ2-7 and V is TRBV29-1, with 9 bases aligning to TRBD2. The CDR3 has 16 residues. V lost 0 bases, J lost 3 bases, and 9 bases stayed unmatched. Germline V CDR1 and CDR2: SQVTM, ANQGSEA. Written as DNA, the CDR3 is TGCAGCGTTGAAGATAGAATCAGCGGGAGGAGCTACGAGCAGTACTTC. Its translation is CSVEDRISGRSYEQYF.

This clone showed up many times. V usage is TRBV11-3 and J usage is TRBJ2-7; no clear D. The CDR3 loop spans 15 amino acids. The V end was cut by 1 base, the J end by 1 base, with 11 bases between. Germline V lookup: CDR1 SGHNT, CDR2 YENEEA. For the CDR3, the DNA is TGTGCCAGCAGCTTAGTCCAGATCCATTCCTACGAGCAGTACTTC. Encoded protein: CASSLVQIHSYEQYF.